This T cell receptor (beta chain) derives from a study of neurological immune-mediated disorders. The unsorted libraries were generated from a total of 2 million PBMCs, which had been stored in RNAlater at -80 C. 5'RACE with 10-nucleotide random UMIs produced the cDNA. One entry per CDR3 protein results from TCRdb running MiXCR on the 5' RACE reads. The data show around 46,000 distinct CDR3 sequences, roughly 25% seen once. The CDR3 has 11 amino acids. V was pared by 5 bases and J by 4 bases, with 6 bases between. Germline CDR1 and CDR2: SGHRS and YFSETQ. Ten or more counts support this clonotype. The source is a woman between 70 and 85 years old in good health. Specimen: PBMCs. J is TRBJ1-1 and V is TRBV5-1; D ambiguous. The CDR3 is CASRVGTEAFF. CDR3 bases: TGCGCCAGCAGGGTAGGCACTGAAGCTTTCTTT.